Listed here is a single T cell receptor (beta chain). The sample comes from a study of blood T cell repertoires in COVID-19. Researchers sorted participants into cohorts using their self-reported clinical history. Cohort 3 recovery required two negative PCRs, clearance, or symptom resolution. Profiled with immunoSEQ multiplex PCR; TCRdb holds only in-frame clones, not every one. Counted here are about 250,000 clones, around nine tenths occurring once; the ten biggest clones make up roughly 1.6%. This clonotype was obtained from a woman aged 50 to 65 who had recovered from COVID-19. Material: PBMCs or T cells enriched from blood (not recorded which).

This CDR3 is CASSVVPDRGVPDTQYF. The CDR3 region has the DNA TGTGCCAGCAGCGTAGTCCCGGACAGGGGAGTCCCAGATACGCAGTATTTT. V usage is TRBV9 and J usage is TRBJ2-3; TRBD1 matches at 9 bases. The CDR3 has 17 residues. CDR1 is SGDLS and CDR2 is YYNGEE in the germline V gene. With V trimmed by 0 bases and J by 4 bases, 9 bases remained unmatched.